This TCR beta chain was sequenced for a study of CD8+ T cells in alopecia areata. Overall study results and limits: Alopecia totalis/universalis scalp especially showed more expanded CD8+ clones than normal scalp. Tofacitinib produced a significant decrease in scalp clonality and in expanded CD8+ clones among the top 100. Resident alphabeta T cells of normal skin are also sequenced in scalp samples.

RNA extraction and reverse transcription yielded cDNA as sequencing template. The method was immunoSEQ multiplex PCR; TCRdb's version includes in-frame clones alone and lacks a portion of them. This table holds 200,000 to 250,000 clones, around three fifths found once. About this clone itself: Its matching antigen is unknown.

Described treatment: oral pan-JAK inhibitor, 5-10 mg twice daily. J lost 7 bases, V lost 3 bases, and 9 bases had no gene match. This CDR3 is 14 amino acids long. Germline values: CDR1 GTSNPN, CDR2 SVGIG (reference sequence). The clonotype was recovered from a human donor with alopecia areata. The chain has TRBV30 and TRBJ1-5; 7 bases match TRBD1. This specimen consisted of CD4+ T cells sorted from blood, obtained at week 4, from a patient treated with tofacitinib. The CDR3 coding sequence is TGTGCCTGGAGAATGAGGGGGCAGGGACAGCCCCAGCATTTT. Its translation is CAWRMRGQGQPQHF.